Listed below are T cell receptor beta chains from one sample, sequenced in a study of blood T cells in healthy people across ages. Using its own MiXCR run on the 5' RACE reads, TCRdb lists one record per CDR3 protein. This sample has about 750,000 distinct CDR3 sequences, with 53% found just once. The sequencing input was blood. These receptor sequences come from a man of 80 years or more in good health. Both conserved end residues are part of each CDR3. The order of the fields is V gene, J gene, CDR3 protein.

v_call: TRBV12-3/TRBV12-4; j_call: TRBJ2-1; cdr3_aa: CASSIVAGASEQFF
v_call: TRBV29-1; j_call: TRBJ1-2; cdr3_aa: CSVEGDRGGGYTF
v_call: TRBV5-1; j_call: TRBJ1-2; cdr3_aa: CASSLVGQFDGYTF
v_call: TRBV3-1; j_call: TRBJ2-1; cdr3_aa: CASSPVLGTYNEQFF
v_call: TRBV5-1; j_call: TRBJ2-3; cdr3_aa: CASSVYQLAGITDTQYF
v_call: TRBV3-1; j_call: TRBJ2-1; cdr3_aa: CASSPRLAGGFYEQFF
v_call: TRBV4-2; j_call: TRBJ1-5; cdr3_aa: CASSENKGSNQPQHF
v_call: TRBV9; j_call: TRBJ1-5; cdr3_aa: CASSVEPGLNQPQHF
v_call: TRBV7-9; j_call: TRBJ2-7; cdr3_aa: CASGIEGRSYEQYF
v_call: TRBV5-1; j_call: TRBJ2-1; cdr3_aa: CASSQGVARNEQFF
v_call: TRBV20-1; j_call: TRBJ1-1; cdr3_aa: CSALQGLTEAFF